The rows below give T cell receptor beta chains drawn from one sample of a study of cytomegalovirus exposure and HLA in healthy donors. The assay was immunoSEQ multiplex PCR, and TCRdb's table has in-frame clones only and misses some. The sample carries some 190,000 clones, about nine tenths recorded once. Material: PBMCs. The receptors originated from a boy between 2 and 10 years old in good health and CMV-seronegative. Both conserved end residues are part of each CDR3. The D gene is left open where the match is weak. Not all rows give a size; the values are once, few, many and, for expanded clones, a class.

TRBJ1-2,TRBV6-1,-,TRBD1,TGTGCCAGCAGTGAAAATGCAGGGGGCACCTATGGCTACACCTTC,CASSENAGGTYGYTF
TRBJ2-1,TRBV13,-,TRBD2,TGTGCCAGCAGCTTCCTAGGGTGGATAGGGACTAGCGGGAACTACAATGAGCAGTTCTTC,CASSFLGWIGTSGNYNEQFF
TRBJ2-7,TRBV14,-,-,TGTGCCAGCAGCTCCGGGACATCCTACGAGCAGTACTTC,CASSSGTSYEQYF
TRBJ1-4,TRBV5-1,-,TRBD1,TGCGCCAGCAGCTCGACTCGACAGGGGGCTGGGGAAAAACTGTTTTTT,CASSSTRQGAGEKLFF
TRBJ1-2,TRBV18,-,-,TGTGCCAGCTCACCACCAACGTTGGGGGGGGCGCTACGTGGCTACACCTTC,CASSPPTLGGALRGYTF
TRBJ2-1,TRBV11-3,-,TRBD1,TGTGCCAGCAGCTTAGAATCTTCAGGGGGAAACAATGAGCAGTTCTTC,CASSLESSGGNNEQFF
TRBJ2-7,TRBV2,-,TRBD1,TGTGCCAGCAGGAAAAAGGACAGGGGCCCCTACGAGCAGTACTTC,CASRKKDRGPYEQYF
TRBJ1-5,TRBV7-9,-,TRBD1,TGTGCCAGCAGCTCGGGACAGGGTAACCAGCCCCAGCATTTT,CASSSGQGNQPQHF
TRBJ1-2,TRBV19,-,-,TGTGCCAGCAGCAGGCGTAACTATGGCTACACCTTC,CASSRRNYGYTF
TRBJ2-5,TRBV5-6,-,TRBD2,TGTGCCAGCAGCTTGAGACTAGCGGGGGGGGAGACCCAGTACTTC,CASSLRLAGGETQYF
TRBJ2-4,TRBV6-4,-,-,TGTGCCAGCAGTCTACTTAGCAGGGCTTCGGTAGCCAAAAACATTCAGTACTTC,CASSLLSRASVAKNIQYF
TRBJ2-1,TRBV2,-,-,TGTGCCAGCAGTGAAACTGGGGGGTCCTACAATGAGCAGTTCTTC,CASSETGGSYNEQFF
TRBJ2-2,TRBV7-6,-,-,TGTGCCACAAGACGGGGAGCCACCGGGGAGCTGTTTTTT,CATRRGATGELFF
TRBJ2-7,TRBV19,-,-,TGTGCCAGTAGTCCCCCAGGGAGGACCTACGAGCAGTACTTC,CASSPPGRTYEQYF
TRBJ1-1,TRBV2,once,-,TGTGCCAGCAGTGATAGCGGGTTCCCGGACACTGAAGCTTTCTTT,CASSDSGFPDTEAFF
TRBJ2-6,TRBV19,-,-,TGTGCCAGTAGTATCAGGGATGGGGCCAACGTCCTGACTTTC,CASSIRDGANVLTF
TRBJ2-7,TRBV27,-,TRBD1,TGTGCCAGCAGTTTAGTCAGGACAGGGGGTGACGAGCAGTACTTC,CASSLVRTGGDEQYF
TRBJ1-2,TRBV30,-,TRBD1,TGTGCCTGGAGTCGGACAGGGGTCGGTGGCTACACCTTC,CAWSRTGVGGYTF
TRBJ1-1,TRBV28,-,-,TGTGCCAGCAGTTTCTCCGGGAACACTGAAGCTTTCTTT,CASSFSGNTEAFF
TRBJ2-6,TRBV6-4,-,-,TGTGCCAGCAGTGCTTCTGGGGCCAACGTCCTGACTTTC,CASSASGANVLTF
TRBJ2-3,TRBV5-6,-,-,TGTGCCAGCAGGTATGGGGGGACCATGTCAGATACGCAGTATTTT,CASRYGGTMSDTQYF
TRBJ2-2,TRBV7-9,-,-,TGTGCCAGCAGCTTAATTGTCGGCACCGGGGAGCTGTTTTTT,CASSLIVGTGELFF
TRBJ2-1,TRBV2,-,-,TGTGCCAGCAGCCCGGGGACATTCGATGAGCAGTTCTTC,CASSPGTFDEQFF
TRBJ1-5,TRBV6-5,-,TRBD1,TGTGCCAGCAGTTCCGGAAGGACAGGGTTTCAGCCCCAGCATTTT,CASSSGRTGFQPQHF
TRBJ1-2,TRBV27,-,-,TGTGCCAGCAGTTTCGGTAGTAACTATGGCTACACCTTC,CASSFGSNYGYTF
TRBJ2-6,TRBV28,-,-,TGTGCCAGCAGTTTTGGAGGTACTGGGGCCAACGTCCTGACTTTC,CASSFGGTGANVLTF
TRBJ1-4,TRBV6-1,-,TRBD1,TGTGCCAGCTCGGGACAGGGGGCCGATGAAAAACTGTTTTTT,CASSGQGADEKLFF
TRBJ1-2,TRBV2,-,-,TGTGCCAGCAGTGTTTTGCAGGGCTACACCTTC,CASSVLQGYTF
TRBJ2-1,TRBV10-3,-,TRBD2,TGTGCCATCAGTGGGACTAGCGGGATCTACAATGAGCAGTTCTTC,CAISGTSGIYNEQFF